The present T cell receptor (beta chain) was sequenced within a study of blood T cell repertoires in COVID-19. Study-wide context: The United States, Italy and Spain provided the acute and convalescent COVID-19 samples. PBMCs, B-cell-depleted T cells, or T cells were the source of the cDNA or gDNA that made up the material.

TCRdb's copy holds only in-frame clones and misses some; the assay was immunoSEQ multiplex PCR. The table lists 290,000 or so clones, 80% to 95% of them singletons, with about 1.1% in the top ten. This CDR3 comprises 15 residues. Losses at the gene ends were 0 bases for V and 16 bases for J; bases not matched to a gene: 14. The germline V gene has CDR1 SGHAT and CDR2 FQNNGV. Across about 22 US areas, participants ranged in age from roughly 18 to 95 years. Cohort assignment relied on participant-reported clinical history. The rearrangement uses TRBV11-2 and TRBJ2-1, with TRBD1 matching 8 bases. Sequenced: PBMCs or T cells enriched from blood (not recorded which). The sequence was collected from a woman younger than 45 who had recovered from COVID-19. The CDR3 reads CASSLDWGSRDRPFF. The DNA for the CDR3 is TGTGCCAGCAGCTTAGATTGGGGGTCCCGGGACAGGCCTTTCTTC. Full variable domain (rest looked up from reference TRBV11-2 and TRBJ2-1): EAGVAQSPRYKIIEKRQSVAFWCNPISGHATLYWYQQILGQGPKLLIQFQNNGVVDDSQLPKDRFSAERLKGVDSTLKIQPAKLEDSAVYLCASSLDWGSRDRPFFGPGTRLTVL.